Sequencing of this T cell receptor (beta chain) was carried out in a study of T cells in localized non-small cell lung cancer. Study findings and constraints: One tumor region alone was sequenced, and heterogeneity therefore remains possible. Within adjacent lung there appeared a median approximately 57 of the top 100 tumor clones.

Libraries were prepared by immunoSEQ multiplex PCR; TCRdb keeps only in-frame clonotypes and omits some of them. The sample lists about 1,400 clones, about 40% occurring once. CDR3 length: 15 amino acids. Germline V lookup: CDR1 SGDLS, CDR2 YYNGEE. V was cut by 1 base and J by 4 bases, with 14 bases left in between. This clone was found a few times. The target antigen is unknown. The sample in question was lung tumor tissue, obtained before any cancer treatment. V usage is TRBV9 and J usage is TRBJ2-5, with D possibly TRBD2 on 5 matching bases. The receptor was derived from a woman aged 40-69 years with stage II squamous cell lung carcinoma. The DNA of the CDR3 is TGTGCCAGCAGCGTAAGGAACGGGATAGGAGAGACCCAGTACTTC. It is translated as CASSVRNGIGETQYF.